This T cell receptor beta chain was found in a study of beta chain features in type 1 diabetes. In total, each donor contributed a single heparinised blood draw that averaged about 120 mL. Purities over 98% were achieved in all sorted populations. The CDR3 is 10 residues long. Germline assignment: CDR1 DFQATT and CDR2 SNEGSKA (reference sequence). Trimming cost V 0 bases and J 7 bases, with 3 bases left between them. Regarding the study as a whole: Type 1 diabetes patients had VDJ junctions that carried fewer insertions and more deletions. Moderate yet significant TCRB CDR3 shortening was seen in Type 1 diabetes patients in all four CD4+ subsets.

Expressed TCRB transcripts were sequenced because the entire RNA isolate underwent reverse transcription. The study sequenced naive, central memory and regulatory T cell samples to an average of roughly 3.8 million reads. Assay used: immunoSEQ multiplex PCR; TCRdb lists only in-frame clones, some missing. This table holds about 660,000 clones, roughly 13% found once. This clone was counted a few times. What it binds is not known. The sequence was obtained from a man aged 18 to 35 with type 1 diabetes. This chain uses TRBV20-1 with TRBJ1-1; D is uncertain. Specimen: naive CD4+ T cells from blood. CDR3 bases: TGCAGTGCTAGAGATCTTGAAGCTTTCTTT. The encoded protein is CSARDLEAFF.